The clone carrying this T cell receptor beta chain appeared a few times. Its specificity is unknown. This entry is derived from a study of shared clonotypes between healthy human individuals. This CDR3 is built from 14 residues. Trimming removed 8 bases at V and 7 bases at J, with 20 bases between. Germline CDR1 is MNHEY and CDR2 is SVGAGI. Study-wide points: Clonotype sharing among donors was expected to depend on sequencing depth.

Clones were read by immunoSEQ multiplex PCR, and TCRdb kept only the in-frame ones, dropping some. This sample has approximately 2,000,000 clones, with under 95% found just once. The rearrangement joins TRBV6-5 to TRBJ1-2; maybe TRBD1 (6 bases). The specimen sequenced was naive CD4+ T cells from PBMCs. Subset reported: CD45RA+ positively selected. The origin of this receptor is a man aged 18 to 30 in good health. Some clones in this sample may be carry-over from other donors' samples. This CDR3 reads CASALPGAPSGYTF. The CDR3 DNA is TGTGCCAGCGCCTTACCAGGGGCGCCGAGTGGCTACACCTTC.